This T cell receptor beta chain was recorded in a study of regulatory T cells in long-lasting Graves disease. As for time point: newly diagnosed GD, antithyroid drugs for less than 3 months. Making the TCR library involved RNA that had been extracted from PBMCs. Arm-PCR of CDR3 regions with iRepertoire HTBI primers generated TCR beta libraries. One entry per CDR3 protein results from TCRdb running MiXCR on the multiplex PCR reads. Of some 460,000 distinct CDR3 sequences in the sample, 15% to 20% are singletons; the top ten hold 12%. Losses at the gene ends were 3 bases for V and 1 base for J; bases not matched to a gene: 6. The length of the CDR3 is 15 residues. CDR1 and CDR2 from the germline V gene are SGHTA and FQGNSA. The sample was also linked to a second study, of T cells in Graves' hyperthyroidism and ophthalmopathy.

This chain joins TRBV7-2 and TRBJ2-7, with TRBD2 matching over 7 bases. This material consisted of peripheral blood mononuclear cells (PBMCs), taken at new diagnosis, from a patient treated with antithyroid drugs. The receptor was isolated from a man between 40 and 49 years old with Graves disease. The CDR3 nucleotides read TGTGCCAGCAGCTTGGGCGGGAGAGAGTCCTACGAGCAGTACTTC. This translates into CASSLGGRESYEQYF.